This T cell receptor beta chain was documented in a study of blood T cell repertoires in COVID-19. Study in general: Samples taken during acute and convalescent COVID-19 were collected in the United States, Italy and Spain. T cells, B-cell-depleted T cells, or PBMCs provided the cDNA or gDNA that served as material.

In the authors' workflow: Researchers report that nucleated cell counts were estimated from reference gene primer amplification. Only in-frame clones appear in the TCRdb table, and some are missing; sequencing was by immunoSEQ multiplex PCR. The V and J calls and clone size come from that table; D and trimming were worked out from the DNA. The sample holds 150,000 or so clones; 82% are singletons and the top ten take 8% to 9.5%. Per germline, CDR1 SEHNR and CDR2 FQNEAQ (reference sequence). The CDR3 has 16 residues. V gave up 1 base and J gave up 2 bases; unmatched junction bases: 6. The clonotype comes from an older woman with acute or convalescent COVID-19. The sample was peripheral blood. The chain is built from TRBV7-9 and TRBJ1-1; TRBD1 aligns across 8 bases. The CDR3 DNA reads as TGTGCCAGCAGCTTAGATTGGACAGGGCTAAACACTGAAGCTTTCTTT. Amino acids: CASSLDWTGLNTEAFF.